Presented here are 8 T cell receptor beta chains from one specimen sequenced in a study of cytomegalovirus exposure and HLA in healthy donors. With 60 Vbeta and 13 Jbeta primers, the PCR was carried out. TCRdb's copy holds only in-frame clones and misses some; the assay was immunoSEQ multiplex PCR. Here the sample spans approximately 180,000 clones, approximately 86% being singletons. The sample was PBMCs. All receptors derive from a woman aged 18-29 years in good health and CMV-seronegative.

The chain is built from TRBV5-6 and TRBJ2-7, with a possible D match to TRBD1 (6 bases). The CDR3 has 14 amino acids. V gave up 4 bases and J gave up 5 bases, with 16 bases separating them. Germline CDR1 is SGHDT and CDR2 is YYEEEE. CDR3 sequence reads: CASSPEQGMHEQYF. In DNA form, the CDR3 reads TGTGCCAGCAGCCCGGAACAGGGAATGCACGAGCAGTACTTC.

This chain connects TRBV11-2 to TRBJ2-2; D unclear. In germline, CDR1 is SGHAT, CDR2 FQNNGV. This CDR3 contains 12 residues. The germline V and J ends were trimmed by 0 bases and 8 bases, with 4 bases remaining between them. CDR3 residues: CASSLDLGELFF. For the CDR3, the DNA is TGTGCCAGCAGCTTAGATCTTGGGGAGCTGTTTTTT. The variable domain in full, with the rest retrieved from reference TRBV11-2 and TRBJ2-2, is EAGVAQSPRYKIIEKRQSVAFWCNPISGHATLYWYQQILGQGPKLLIQFQNNGVVDDSQLPKDRFSAERLKGVDSTLKIQPAKLEDSAVYLCASSLDLGELFFGEGSRLTVL.

With regard to this clone: At one end, the junction sequence differs from germline, possibly due to a read error. This chain joins TRBV9 and TRBJ1-1, with a tentative D call TRBD1 (6 bases). Germline values: CDR1 SGDLS, CDR2 YYNGEE. This CDR3 comprises 16 residues. The CDR3 here is CAGSVGTGQHNTEAFF. The CDR3 DNA follows: TGTGCCGGCAGCGTAGGTACCGGACAGCATAACACTGAAGCTTTCTTT.

The rearrangement links TRBV29-1 to TRBJ2-5; 10 nucleotides align to TRBD1. The J call may be mistaken, given a closer DNA end match to TRBJ2-7. The CDR3 is 14 amino acids. The germline CDR1 and CDR2 sequences are SQVTM and ANQGSEA. The CDR3 is CSVPRGTGDGEQYF. The CDR3 nucleotides are TGCAGCGTCCCGAGAGGGACAGGGGATGGCGAGCAGTACTTC.

The chain couples TRBV27 to TRBJ1-1; no clear D gene. This CDR3 has 13 residues. The V end lost 5 bases, the J end lost 4 bases, and 11 bases lay between the germline ends. The germline CDR1 and CDR2 sequences are MNHEY and SMNVEV (reference sequence). The CDR3 loop is CASSPGWATEAFF. DNA for the CDR3: TGTGCCAGCAGTCCGGGGTGGGCCACTGAAGCTTTCTTT.

This chain uses TRBV7-9 with TRBJ2-7; TRBD1 might be the D (6 bases). V was cut by 5 bases and J by 7 bases, with 18 bases left in between. Germline-derived CDR1 and CDR2 are SEHNR and FQNEAQ (reference sequence). The CDR3 length is 14 residues. CDR3 DNA: TGTGCCAGCAGCCCCGGGACAAGGGTTTTAGAGCAGTACTTC. This encodes CASSPGTRVLEQYF.

In DNA form, the CDR3 reads TGTGCCAGCAGCCTGGACAGGGTTGCGTACAATGAGCAGTTCTTC. Its protein is CASSLDRVAYNEQFF. This chain links TRBV27 with TRBJ2-1; TRBD1 agrees at 8 bases. The V gene's germline CDR1 is MNHEY and CDR2 SMNVEV (reference sequence). The CDR3 is made up of 15 amino acids. Trimming at V came to 6 bases and at J to 4 bases, leaving 8 bases not matched to a gene.

V gene TRBV29-1 combines with J gene TRBJ1-1, with D perhaps TRBD1 (6 bases). Trimming shortened V by 7 bases and J by 3 bases, and 15 bases separated the two germline ends. The CDR3 runs 13 residues. The germline CDR1 and CDR2 sequences are SQVTM and ANQGSEA. CDR3 bases: TGCAGCGCCCAAGGACAGCTAGACACTGAAGCTTTCTTT. The encoded protein is CSAQGQLDTEAFF.